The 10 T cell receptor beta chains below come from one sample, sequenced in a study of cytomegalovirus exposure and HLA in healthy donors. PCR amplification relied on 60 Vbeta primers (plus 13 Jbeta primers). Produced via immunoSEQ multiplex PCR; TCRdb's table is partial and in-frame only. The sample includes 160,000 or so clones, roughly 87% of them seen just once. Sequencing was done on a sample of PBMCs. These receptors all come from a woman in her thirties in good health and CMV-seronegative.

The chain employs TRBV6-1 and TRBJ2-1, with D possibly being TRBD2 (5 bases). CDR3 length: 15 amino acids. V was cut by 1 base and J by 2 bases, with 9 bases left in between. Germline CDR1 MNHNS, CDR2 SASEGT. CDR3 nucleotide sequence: TGTGCCAGCAGTGAAGAAGGCGGGCCCTACAATGAGCAGTTCTTC. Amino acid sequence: CASSEEGGPYNEQFF.

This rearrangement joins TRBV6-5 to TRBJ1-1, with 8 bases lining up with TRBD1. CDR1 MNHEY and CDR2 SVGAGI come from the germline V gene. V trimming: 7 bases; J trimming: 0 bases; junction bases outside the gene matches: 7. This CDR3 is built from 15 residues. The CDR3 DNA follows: TGTGCCAGCACTACGGACAGGGCCCTGAACACTGAAGCTTTCTTT. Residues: CASTTDRALNTEAFF.

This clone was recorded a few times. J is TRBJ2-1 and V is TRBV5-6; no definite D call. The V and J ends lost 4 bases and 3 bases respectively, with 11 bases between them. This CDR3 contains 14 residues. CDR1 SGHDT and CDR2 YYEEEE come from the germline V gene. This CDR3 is CASSELANYNEQFF. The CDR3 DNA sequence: TGTGCCAGCAGCGAGTTAGCAAACTACAATGAGCAGTTCTTC.

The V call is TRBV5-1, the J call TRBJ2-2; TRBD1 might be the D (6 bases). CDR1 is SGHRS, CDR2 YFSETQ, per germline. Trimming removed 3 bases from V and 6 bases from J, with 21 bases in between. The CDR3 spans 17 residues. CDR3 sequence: CASSSGRGATGAGELFF. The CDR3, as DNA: TGCGCCAGCAGCTCCGGCAGGGGTGCGACTGGCGCCGGGGAGCTGTTTTTT.

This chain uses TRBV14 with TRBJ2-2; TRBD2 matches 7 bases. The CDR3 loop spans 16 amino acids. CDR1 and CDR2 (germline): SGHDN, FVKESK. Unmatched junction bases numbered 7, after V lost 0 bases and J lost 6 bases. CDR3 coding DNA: TGTGCCAGCAGCCAAGAATGGACTAGGGGTCCCGGGGAGCTGTTTTTT. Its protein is CASSQEWTRGPGELFF. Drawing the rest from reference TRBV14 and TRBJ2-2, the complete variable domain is EAGVTQFPSHSVIEKGQTVTLRCDPISGHDNLYWYRRVMGKEIKFLLHFVKESKQDESGMPNNRFLAERTGGTYSTLKVQPAELEDSGVYFCASSQEWTRGPGELFFGEGSRLTVL.

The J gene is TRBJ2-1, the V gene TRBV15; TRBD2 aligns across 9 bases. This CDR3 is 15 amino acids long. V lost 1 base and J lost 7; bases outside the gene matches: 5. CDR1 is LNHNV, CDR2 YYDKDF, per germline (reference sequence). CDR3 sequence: CATSRGGRGVNEQFF. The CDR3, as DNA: TGTGCCACCAGCAGAGGCGGGAGGGGAGTAAATGAGCAGTTCTTC.

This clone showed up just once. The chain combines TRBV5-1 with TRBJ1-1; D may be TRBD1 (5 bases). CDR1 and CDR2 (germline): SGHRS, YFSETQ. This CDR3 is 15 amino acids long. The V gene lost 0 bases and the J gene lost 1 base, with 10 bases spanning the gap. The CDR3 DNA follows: TGCGCCAGCAGCTTGGGGGGCCCGAAGAACACTGAAGCTTTCTTT. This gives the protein CASSLGGPKNTEAFF.

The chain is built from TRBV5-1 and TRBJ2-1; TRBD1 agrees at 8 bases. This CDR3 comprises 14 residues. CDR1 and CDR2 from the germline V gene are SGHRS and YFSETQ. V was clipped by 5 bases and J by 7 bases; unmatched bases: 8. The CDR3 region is CASRALDRGNEQFF. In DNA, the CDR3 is TGCGCCAGCAGAGCCCTCGACAGGGGAAATGAGCAGTTCTTC.

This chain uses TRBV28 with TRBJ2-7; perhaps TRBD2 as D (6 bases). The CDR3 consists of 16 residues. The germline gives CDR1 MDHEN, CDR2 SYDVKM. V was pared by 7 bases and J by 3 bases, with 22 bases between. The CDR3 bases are TGTGCCAGCACTACACTCTCAGCAGGGCGGGGCTACGAGCAGTACTTC. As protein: CASTTLSAGRGYEQYF.

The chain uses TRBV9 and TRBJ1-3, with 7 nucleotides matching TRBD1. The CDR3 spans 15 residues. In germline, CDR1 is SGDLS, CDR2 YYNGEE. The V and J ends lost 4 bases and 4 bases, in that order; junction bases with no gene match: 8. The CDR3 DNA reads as TGTGCCAGCAGCCCGCTACCGGGACAGGGAAACACCATATATTTT. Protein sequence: CASSPLPGQGNTIYF.